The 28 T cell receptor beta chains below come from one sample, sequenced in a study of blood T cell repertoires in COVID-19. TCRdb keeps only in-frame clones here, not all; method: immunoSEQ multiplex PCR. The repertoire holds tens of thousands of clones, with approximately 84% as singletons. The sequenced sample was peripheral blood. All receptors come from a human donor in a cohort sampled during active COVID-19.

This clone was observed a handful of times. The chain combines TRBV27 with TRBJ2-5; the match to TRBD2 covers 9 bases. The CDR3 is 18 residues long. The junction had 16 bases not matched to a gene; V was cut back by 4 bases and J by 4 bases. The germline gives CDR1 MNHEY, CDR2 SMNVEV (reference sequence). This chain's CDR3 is CASSSPGTSSFGAETQYF. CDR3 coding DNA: TGTGCCAGCAGTTCCCCCGGGACTAGCTCCTTCGGGGCAGAGACCCAGTACTTC.

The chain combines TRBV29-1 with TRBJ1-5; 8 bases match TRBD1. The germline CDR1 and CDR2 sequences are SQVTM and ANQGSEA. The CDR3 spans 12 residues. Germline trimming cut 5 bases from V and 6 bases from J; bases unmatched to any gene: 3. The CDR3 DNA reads TGCAGCGTTCAGGGGGCTGGTCAGCCCCAGCATTTT. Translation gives CSVQGAGQPQHF.

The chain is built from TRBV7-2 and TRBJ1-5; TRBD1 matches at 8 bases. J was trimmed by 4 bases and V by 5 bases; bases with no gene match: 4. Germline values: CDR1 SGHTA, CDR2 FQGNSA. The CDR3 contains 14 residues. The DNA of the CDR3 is TGTGCCAGCAGCCCTAACAGGGGGAATCAGCCCCAGCATTTT. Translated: CASSPNRGNQPQHF.

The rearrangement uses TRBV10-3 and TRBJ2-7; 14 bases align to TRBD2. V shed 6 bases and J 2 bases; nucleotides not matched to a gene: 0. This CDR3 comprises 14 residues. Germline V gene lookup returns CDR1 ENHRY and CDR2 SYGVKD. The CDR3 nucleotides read TGTGCCATCAGGGGACTAGCGGGGGCCTACGAGCAGTACTTC. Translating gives CAIRGLAGAYEQYF.

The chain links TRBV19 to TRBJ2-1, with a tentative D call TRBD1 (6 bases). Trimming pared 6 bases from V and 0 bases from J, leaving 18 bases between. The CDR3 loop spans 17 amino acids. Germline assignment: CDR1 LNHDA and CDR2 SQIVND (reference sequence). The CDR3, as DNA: TGTGCCAGTAGCTCCCCGCCGGGGACATCCTCCTACAATGAGCAGTTCTTC. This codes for CASSSPPGTSSYNEQFF.

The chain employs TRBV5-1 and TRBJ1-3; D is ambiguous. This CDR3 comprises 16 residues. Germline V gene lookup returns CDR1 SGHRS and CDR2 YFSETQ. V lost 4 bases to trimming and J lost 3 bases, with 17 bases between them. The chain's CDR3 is CASSPSAGAGGNTIYF. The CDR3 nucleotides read TGCGCCAGCAGCCCCTCCGCGGGCGCGGGTGGAAACACCATATATTTT.

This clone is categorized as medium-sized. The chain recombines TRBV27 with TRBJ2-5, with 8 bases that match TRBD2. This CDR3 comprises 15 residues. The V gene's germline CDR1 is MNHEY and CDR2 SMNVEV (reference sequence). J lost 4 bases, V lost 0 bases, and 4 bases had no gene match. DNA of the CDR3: TGTGCCAGCAGTTTATCGCCCCTAGCGGGAGAGACCCAGTACTTC. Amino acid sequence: CASSLSPLAGETQYF.

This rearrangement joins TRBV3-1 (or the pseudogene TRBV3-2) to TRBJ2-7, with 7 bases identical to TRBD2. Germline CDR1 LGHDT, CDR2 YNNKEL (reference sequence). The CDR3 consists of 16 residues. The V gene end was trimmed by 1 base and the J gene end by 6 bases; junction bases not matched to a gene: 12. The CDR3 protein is CASSQGSFGGVGEQYF. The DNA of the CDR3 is TGTGCCAGCAGCCAAGGGAGTTTTGGGGGGGTAGGCGAGCAGTACTTC.

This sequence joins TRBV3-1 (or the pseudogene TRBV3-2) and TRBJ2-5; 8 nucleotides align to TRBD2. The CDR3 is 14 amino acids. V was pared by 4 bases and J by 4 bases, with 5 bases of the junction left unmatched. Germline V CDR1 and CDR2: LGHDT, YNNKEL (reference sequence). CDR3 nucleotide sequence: TGTGCCAGCAGCCCCCGGGGGGGTGCAGAGACCCAGTACTTC. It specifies CASSPRGGAETQYF.

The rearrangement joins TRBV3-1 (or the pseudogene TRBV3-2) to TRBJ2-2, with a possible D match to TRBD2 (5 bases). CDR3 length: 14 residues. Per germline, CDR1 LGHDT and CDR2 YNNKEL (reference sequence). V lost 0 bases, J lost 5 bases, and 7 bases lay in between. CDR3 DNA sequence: TGTGCCAGCAGCCAAGATGGGGAGACCGGGGAGCTGTTTTTT. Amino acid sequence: CASSQDGETGELFF.

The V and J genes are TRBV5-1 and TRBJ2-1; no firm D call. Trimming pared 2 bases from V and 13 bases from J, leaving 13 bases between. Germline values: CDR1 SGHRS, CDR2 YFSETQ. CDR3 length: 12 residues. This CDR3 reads CASSFGDSYQFF. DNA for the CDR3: TGCGCCAGCAGCTTCGGCGACTCCTACCAGTTCTTC.

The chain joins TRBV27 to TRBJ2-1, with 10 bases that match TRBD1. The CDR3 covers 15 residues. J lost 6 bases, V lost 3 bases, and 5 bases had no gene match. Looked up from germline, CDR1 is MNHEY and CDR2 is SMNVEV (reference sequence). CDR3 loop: CASSFRDRGGNEQFF. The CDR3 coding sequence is TGTGCCAGCAGTTTCCGGGACAGGGGTGGCAATGAGCAGTTCTTC.

The CDR3: CASSPTQGLGEQYF. The CDR3 nucleotides are TGTGCCAGCTCACCAACTCAGGGCCTGGGGGAGCAGTACTTC. The chain couples TRBV18 to TRBJ2-7; possibly TRBD1 for D (5 bases). The ends were cut back, 2 bases at V and 7 bases at J, with 15 bases in the middle. Per the germline V gene, CDR1 is KGHSH and CDR2 is LQKENI. The CDR3 has 14 amino acids.

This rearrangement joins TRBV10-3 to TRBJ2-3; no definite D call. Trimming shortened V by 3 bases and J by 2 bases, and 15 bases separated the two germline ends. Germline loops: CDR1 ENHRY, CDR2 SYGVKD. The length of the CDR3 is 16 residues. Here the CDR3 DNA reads TGTGCCATCAGTGAACTGGGCAGCTCCCTCACAGATACGCAGTATTTT. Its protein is CAISELGSSLTDTQYF.

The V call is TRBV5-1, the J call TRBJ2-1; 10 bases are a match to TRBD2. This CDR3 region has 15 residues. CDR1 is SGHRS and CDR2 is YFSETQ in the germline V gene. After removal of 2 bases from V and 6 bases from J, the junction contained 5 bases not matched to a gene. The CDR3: CASSFVLAGANEQFF. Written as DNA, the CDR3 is TGCGCCAGCAGCTTCGTGCTAGCGGGAGCCAATGAGCAGTTCTTC.

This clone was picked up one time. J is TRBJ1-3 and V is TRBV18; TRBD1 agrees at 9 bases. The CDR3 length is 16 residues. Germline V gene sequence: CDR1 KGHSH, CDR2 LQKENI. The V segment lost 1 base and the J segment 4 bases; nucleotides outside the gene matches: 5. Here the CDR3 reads CASSPQRTGDGNTIYF. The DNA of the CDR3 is TGTGCCAGCTCACCACAGAGGACAGGGGACGGAAACACCATATATTTT. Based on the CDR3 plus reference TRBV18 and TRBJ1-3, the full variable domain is NAGVMQNPRHLVRRRGQEARLRCSPMKGHSHVYWYRQLPEEGLKFMVYLQKENIIDESGMPKERFSAEFPKEGPSILRIQQVVRGDSAAYFCASSPQRTGDGNTIYFGEGSWLTVV.

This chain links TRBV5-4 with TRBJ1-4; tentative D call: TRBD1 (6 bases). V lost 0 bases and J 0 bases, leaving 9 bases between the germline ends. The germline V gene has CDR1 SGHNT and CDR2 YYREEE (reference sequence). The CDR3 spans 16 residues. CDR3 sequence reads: CASSLGGTSTNEKLFF. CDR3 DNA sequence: TGTGCCAGCAGCTTGGGGGGGACATCAACTAATGAAAAACTGTTTTTT.

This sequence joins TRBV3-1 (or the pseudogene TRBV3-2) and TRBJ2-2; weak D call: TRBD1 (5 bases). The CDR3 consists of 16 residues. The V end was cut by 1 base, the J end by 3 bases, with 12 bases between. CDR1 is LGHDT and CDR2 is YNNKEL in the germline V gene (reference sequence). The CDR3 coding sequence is TGTGCCAGCAGCCAAGGCTCCAGGGTCGACACCGGGGAGCTGTTTTTT. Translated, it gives CASSQGSRVDTGELFF.

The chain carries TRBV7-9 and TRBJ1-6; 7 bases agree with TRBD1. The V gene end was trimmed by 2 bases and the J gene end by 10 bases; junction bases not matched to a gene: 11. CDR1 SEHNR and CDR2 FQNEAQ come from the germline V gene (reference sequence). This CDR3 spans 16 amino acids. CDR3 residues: CASSLRQGSLGSPLHF. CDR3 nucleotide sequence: TGTGCCAGCAGCTTAAGACAGGGTAGTTTGGGATCACCCCTCCACTTT.

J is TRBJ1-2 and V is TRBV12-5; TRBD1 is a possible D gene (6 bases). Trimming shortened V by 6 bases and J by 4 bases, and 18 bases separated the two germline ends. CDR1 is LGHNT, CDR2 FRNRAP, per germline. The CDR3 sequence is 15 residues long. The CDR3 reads CASGQTGKWAYGYTF. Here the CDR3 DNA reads TGTGCTAGTGGCCAAACAGGGAAGTGGGCCTATGGCTACACCTTC.

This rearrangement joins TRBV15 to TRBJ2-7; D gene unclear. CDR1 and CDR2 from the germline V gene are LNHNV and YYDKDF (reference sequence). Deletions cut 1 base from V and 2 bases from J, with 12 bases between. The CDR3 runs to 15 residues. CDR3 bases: TGTGCCACCAGCAGAGTTCCATTCCTAACCTACGAGCAGTACTTC. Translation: CATSRVPFLTYEQYF.

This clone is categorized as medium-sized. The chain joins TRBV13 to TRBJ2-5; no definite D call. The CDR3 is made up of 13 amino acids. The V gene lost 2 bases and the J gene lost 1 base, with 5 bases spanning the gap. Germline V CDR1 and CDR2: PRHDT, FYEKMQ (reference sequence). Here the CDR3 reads CASSLNGQETQYF. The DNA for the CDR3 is TGTGCCAGCAGCTTAAACGGCCAAGAGACCCAGTACTTC.

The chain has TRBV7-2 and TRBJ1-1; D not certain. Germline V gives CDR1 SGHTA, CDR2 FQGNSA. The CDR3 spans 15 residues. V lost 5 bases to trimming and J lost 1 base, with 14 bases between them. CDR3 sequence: CASSRSSLSNTEAFF. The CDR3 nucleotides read TGTGCCAGCAGCCGTTCGTCCTTATCGAACACTGAAGCTTTCTTT.

DNA for the CDR3: TGCGCCAGCAGCCCTCGACCGGGACAGGGCGAGTACGAGCAGTACTTC. This gives the protein CASSPRPGQGEYEQYF. The chain recombines TRBV5-1 with TRBJ2-7; 9 nucleotides align to TRBD1. Germline assignment: CDR1 SGHRS and CDR2 YFSETQ. The length of the CDR3 is 16 residues. Trimming removed 4 bases from V and 4 bases from J; junction bases left unmatched: 12.

CDR3 bases: TGTGCCAGCAGCCGGACGGGACAGATCTACAATGAGCAGTTCTTC. As protein: CASSRTGQIYNEQFF. The V gene is TRBV4-2, the J gene TRBJ2-1, with 7 bases identical to TRBD1. Germline-derived CDR1 and CDR2 are LGHNA and YNFKEQ. Trimming at V came to 4 bases and at J to 3 bases, leaving 6 bases not matched to a gene. CDR3 length: 15 amino acids.

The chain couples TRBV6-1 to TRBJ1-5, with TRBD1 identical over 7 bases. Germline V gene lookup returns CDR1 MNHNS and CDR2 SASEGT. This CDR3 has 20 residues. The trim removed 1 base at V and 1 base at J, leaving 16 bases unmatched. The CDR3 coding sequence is TGTGCCAGCAGTGAAGAACTCCGGGGTCGACAGGGTCTAAGCAATCAGCCCCAGCATTTT. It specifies CASSEELRGRQGLSNQPQHF.

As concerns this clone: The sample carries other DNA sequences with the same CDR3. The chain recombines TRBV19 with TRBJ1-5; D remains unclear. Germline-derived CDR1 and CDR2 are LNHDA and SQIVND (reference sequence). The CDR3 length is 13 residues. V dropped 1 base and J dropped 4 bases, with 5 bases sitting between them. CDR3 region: CASSIALNQPQHF. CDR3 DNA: TGTGCCAGTAGTATAGCCCTAAATCAGCCCCAGCATTTT.

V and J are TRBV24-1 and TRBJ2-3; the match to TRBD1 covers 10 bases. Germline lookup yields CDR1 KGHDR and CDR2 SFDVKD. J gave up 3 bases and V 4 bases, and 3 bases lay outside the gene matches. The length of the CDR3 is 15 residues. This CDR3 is CATSEPGQGTDTQYF. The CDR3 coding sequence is TGTGCCACCAGTGAACCGGGACAGGGGACAGATACGCAGTATTTT.